This T cell receptor beta chain was recorded in a study of T-cell reconstitution after alpha-beta-depleted transplantation in children. General study points: The authors attributed T-cell counts and diversity one year after transplant mostly to newly produced T cells.

This clonotype was counted many times. Its antigen remains unknown. Preparation of the TCRbeta library was carried out with unique molecular identifiers. TCRdb re-called the PCR reads through MiXCR, storing one row per CDR3 protein. The sample has approximately 300,000 distinct CDR3 sequences, 6% to 10% seen once; the top ten hold about 8.2%. The trim removed 0 bases at V and 7 bases at J, leaving 6 bases unmatched. Per the germline V gene, CDR1 is SGHKS and CDR2 is YYEKEE (reference sequence). The CDR3 has 16 amino acids. Sample: peripheral blood, taken 360 days after TCRalphabeta/CD19-depleted stem cell transplant. The receptor was isolated from a female patient aged 2-9 years who had a stem cell transplant for Fanconi anemia, so the T cells may come from the graft donor. The chain uses TRBV5-5 and TRBJ2-1; TRBD2 matches 11 bases. This CDR3 is CASSLAGTSGGNEQFF. CDR3 DNA sequence: TGTGCCAGCAGCTTGGCTGGGACTAGCGGAGGTAATGAGCAGTTCTTC.